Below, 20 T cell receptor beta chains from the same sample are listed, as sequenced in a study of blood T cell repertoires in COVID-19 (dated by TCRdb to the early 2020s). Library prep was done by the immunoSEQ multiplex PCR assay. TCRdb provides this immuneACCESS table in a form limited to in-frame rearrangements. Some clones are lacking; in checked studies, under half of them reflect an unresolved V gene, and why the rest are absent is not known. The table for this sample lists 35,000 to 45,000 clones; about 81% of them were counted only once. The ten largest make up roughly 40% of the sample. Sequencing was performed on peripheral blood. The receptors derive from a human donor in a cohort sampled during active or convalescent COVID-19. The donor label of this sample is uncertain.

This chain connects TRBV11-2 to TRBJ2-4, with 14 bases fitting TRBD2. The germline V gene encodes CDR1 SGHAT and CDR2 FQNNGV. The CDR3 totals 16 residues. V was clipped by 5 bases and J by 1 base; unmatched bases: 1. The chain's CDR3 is CASSRLAGGAKNIQYF. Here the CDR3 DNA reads TGTGCCAGCAGCCGACTAGCGGGAGGGGCCAAAAACATTCAGTACTTC. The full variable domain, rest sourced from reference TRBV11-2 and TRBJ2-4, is EAGVAQSPRYKIIEKRQSVAFWCNPISGHATLYWYQQILGQGPKLLIQFQNNGVVDDSQLPKDRFSAERLKGVDSTLKIQPAKLEDSAVYLCASSRLAGGAKNIQYFGAGTRLSVL.

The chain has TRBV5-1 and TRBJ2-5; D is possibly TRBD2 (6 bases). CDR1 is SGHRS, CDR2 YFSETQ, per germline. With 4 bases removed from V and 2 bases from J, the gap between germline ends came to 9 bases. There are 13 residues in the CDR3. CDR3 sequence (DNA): TGCGCCAGCAGCACGGGAGTACAAGAGACCCAGTACTTC. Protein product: CASSTGVQETQYF.

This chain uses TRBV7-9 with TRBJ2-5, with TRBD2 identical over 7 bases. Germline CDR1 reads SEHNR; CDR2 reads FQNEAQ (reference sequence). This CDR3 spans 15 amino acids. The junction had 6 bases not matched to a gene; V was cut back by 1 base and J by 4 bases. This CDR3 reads CASSLGGGSGETQYF. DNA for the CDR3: TGTGCCAGCAGCTTAGGGGGCGGGAGCGGAGAGACCCAGTACTTC.

Here the CDR3 reads CASTGEREWNEQFF. DNA of the CDR3: TGTGCCAGCACCGGGGAGCGGGAATGGAATGAGCAGTTCTTC. This chain uses TRBV7-2 with TRBJ2-1; 7 positions match TRBD2. CDR3 length equals 14 residues. Germline V gene sequence: CDR1 SGHTA, CDR2 FQGNSA. J gave up 7 bases and V 7 bases, and 10 bases lay outside the gene matches.

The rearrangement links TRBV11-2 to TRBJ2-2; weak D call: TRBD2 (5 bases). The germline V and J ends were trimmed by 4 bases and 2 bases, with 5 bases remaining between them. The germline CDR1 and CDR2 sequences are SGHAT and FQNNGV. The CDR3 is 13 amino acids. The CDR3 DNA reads TGTGCCAGCAGCTGGACTAACACCGGGGAGCTGTTTTTT. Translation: CASSWTNTGELFF.

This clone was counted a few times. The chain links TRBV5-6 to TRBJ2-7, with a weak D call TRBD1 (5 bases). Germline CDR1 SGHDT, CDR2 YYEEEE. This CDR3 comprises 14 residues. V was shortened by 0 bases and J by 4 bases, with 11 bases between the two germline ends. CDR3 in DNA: TGTGCCAGCAGCTTGGCCGGAAAGGGGTACGAGCAGTACTTC. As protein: CASSLAGKGYEQYF.

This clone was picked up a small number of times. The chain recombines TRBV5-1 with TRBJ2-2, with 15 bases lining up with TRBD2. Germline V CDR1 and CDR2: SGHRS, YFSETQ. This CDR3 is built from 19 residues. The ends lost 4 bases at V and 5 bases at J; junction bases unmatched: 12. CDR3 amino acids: CASSPGWTSGRARTGELFF. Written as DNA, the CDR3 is TGCGCCAGCAGCCCGGGCTGGACTAGCGGGAGGGCGAGAACCGGGGAGCTGTTTTTT.

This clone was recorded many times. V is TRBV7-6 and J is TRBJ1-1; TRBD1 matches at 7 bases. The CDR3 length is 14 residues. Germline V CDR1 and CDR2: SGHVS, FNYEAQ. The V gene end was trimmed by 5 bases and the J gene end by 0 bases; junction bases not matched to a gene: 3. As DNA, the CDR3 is TGTGCCAGCAGCGCGACAGGGATGAACACTGAAGCTTTCTTT. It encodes CASSATGMNTEAFF. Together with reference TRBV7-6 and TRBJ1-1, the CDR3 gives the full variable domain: GAGVSQSPRYKVTKRGQDVALRCDPISGHVSLYWYRQALGQGPEFLTYFNYEAQQDKSGLPNDRFSAERPEGSISTLTIQRTEQRDSAMYRCASSATGMNTEAFFGQGTRLTVV.

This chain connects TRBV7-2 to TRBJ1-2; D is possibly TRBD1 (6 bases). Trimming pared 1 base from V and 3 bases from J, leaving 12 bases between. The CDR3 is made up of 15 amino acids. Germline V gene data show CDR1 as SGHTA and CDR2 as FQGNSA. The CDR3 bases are TGTGCCAGCAGCTTAGGCGGGGGGCCCTACTATGGCTACACCTTC. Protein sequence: CASSLGGGPYYGYTF.

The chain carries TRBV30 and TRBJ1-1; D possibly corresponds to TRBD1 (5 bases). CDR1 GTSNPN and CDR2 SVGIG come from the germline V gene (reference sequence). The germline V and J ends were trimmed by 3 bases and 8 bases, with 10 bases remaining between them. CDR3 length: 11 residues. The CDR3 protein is CAWRKGLEAFF. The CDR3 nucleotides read TGTGCCTGGAGGAAGGGGTTAGAAGCTTTCTTT.

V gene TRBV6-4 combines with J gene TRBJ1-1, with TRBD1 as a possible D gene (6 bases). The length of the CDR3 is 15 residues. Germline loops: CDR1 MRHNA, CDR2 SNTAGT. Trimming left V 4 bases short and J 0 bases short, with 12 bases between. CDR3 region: CASSARQDLNTEAFF. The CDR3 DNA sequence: TGTGCCAGCAGTGCAAGACAGGACCTGAACACTGAAGCTTTCTTT.

This chain's CDR3 is CSASNPRTSGRAFEQFF. The CDR3 region has the DNA TGCAGTGCTAGTAATCCCCGGACTAGCGGGAGGGCCTTTGAGCAGTTCTTC. The chain couples TRBV20-1 to TRBJ2-1, with 15 bases aligning to TRBD2. Trimming cost V 3 bases and J 9 bases; bases outside gene matches: 12. Germline V gene lookup returns CDR1 DFQATT and CDR2 SNEGSKA (reference sequence). This CDR3 region has 17 residues.

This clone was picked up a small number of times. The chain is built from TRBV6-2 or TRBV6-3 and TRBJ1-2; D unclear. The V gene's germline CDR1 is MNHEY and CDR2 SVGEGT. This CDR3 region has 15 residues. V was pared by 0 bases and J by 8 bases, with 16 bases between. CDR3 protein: CASSYSQGTSGGYTF. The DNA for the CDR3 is TGTGCCAGCAGTTACTCACAAGGAACCTCGGGAGGCTACACCTTC.

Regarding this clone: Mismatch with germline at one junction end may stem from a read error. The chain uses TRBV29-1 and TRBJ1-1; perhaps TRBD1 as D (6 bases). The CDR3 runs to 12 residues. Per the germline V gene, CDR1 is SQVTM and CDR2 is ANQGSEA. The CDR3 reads CSVYQQGSRSIF. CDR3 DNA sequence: TGCAGCGTTTACCAACAGGGAAGTCGGTCGATCTTT.

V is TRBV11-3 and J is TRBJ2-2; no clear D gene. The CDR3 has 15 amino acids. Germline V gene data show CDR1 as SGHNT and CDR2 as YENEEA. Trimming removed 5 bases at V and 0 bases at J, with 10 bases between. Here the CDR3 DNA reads TGTGCCAGCAGCCCGCTCCGAGCGAACACCGGGGAGCTGTTTTTT. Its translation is CASSPLRANTGELFF.

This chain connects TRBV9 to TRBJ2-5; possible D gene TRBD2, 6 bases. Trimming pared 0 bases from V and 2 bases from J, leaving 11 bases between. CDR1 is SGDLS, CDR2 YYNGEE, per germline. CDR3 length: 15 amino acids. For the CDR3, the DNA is TGTGCCAGCAGCGTAGATGGGCGGGGACAAGAGACCCAGTACTTC. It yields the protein CASSVDGRGQETQYF.

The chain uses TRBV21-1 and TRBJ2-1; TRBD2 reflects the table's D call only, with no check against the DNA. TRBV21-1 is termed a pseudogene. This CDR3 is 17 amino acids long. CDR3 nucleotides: TGTGCCAGCAGCAAGCCTTTACCCGCGGGAGGGTACAATGAGCAGTTCTTC. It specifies CASSKPLPAGGYNEQFF.

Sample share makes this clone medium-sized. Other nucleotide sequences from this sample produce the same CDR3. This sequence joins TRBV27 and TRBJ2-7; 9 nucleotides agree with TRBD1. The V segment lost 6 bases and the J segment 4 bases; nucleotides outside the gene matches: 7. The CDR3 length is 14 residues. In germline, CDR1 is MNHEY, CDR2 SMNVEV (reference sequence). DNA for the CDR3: TGTGCCAGCAGCCTACAGGGGGCAAATTACGAGCAGTACTTC. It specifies CASSLQGANYEQYF.

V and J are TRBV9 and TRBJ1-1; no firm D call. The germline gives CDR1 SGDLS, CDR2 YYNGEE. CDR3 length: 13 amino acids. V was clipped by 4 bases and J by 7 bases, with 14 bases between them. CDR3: CASSSTAGIEAFF. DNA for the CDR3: TGTGCCAGCAGCTCTACGGCGGGGATTGAAGCTTTCTTT.

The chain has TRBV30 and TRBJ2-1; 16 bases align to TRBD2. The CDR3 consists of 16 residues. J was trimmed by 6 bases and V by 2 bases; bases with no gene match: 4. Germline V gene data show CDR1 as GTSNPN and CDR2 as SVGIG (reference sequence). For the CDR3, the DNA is TGTGCCTGGAGTACCGGGACTAGCGGGAGGGGCAATGAGCAGTTCTTC. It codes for CAWSTGTSGRGNEQFF.